This TCR beta chain is from a study of CD8 T cells in ankylosing spondylitis. Quantitative 5'-RACE with molecular barcodes produced the TCR beta libraries. In TCRdb, the 5' RACE reads were re-called with MiXCR into one record per CDR3 protein. Of 250,000 or so distinct CDR3 sequences listed, about 10% are singletons. General observations from the study: Within matched ankylosing spondylitis synovial fluid, disease-linked clones were reportedly significantly enriched. Within ankylosing spondylitis blood, a TCR beta motif made up of roughly eight highly homologous variants appeared to be characteristic. Earlier literature documents some of the motif variants in reactive arthritis synovial fluid and blood.

On this clonotype: Antigen: not known.

The CDR3 sequence is 15 residues long. The germline CDR1 and CDR2 sequences are LGHNA and YNFKEQ. V dropped 4 bases and J dropped 2 bases, with 13 bases sitting between them. The sequencing sample was made of blood, either unsorted or a sorted T cell fraction (not recorded which). The TCR was taken from a male donor with ankylosing spondylitis or in good health (not recorded which). J is TRBJ2-3 and V is TRBV4-2, with TRBD1 as a possible D gene (5 bases). The CDR3 protein is CASSPGLAITDTQYF. The CDR3 coding sequence is TGTGCCAGCAGCCCAGGGCTTGCCATCACAGATACGCAGTATTTT.